This T cell receptor (beta chain) was obtained from a study of cytomegalovirus exposure and HLA in healthy donors. Study summary: Most genotyped donors, 65% to 85% of more than 300, had Caucasian-associated genetic ancestry.

Overall study findings and caveats: Overall, roughly 150 TCR beta chains were annotated as cytomegalovirus-associated. A reported reduction in N-insertions relative to the approximately 670-donor mean was seen in an Asian-associated ancestry cluster in a later analysis. CMV serostatus was the only recorded immune exposure for donors.

Primers for the PCR totalled 60 Vbeta and 13 Jbeta. Using immunoSEQ multiplex PCR, the repertoire was profiled, and TCRdb retains in-frame clones only, with some absent. The data contain about 120,000 clones, around 74% of them singletons. There are a few counts of this clone. Its antigen is unidentified. The V gene's germline CDR1 is WSHSY and CDR2 SAAADI. The CDR3 consists of 17 residues. V lost 0 bases, J lost 4 bases, and 7 bases stayed unmatched. Sequenced sample: PBMCs. This TCR came from a man aged 55-75 years in good health and CMV-seropositive. The chain is built from TRBV10-2 and TRBJ1-1; 11 positions agree with TRBD1. Here the CDR3 DNA reads TGCGCCAGCAGTGAGTCCTCGGGACAGGGGGGACGCACTGAAGCTTTCTTT. As protein: CASSESSGQGGRTEAFF.